Listed here is a single T cell receptor (beta chain). Using immunoSEQ multiplex PCR, the repertoire was profiled, and TCRdb retains in-frame clones only, with some absent. The table lists about 53,000 clones, roughly 88% of them singletons. The sample is drawn from a study of OX40 agonist ivuxolimab in advanced cancers. There are 14 residues in the CDR3. V dropped 6 bases and J dropped 5 bases, with 16 bases sitting between them. Germline-derived CDR1 and CDR2 are MNHEY and SVGAGI. The source is an adult with an advanced solid tumor such as melanoma, head and neck, liver or kidney cancer. The source material was CD4+ or CD8+ T cells sorted from blood, sampled in a trial of the OX40 agonist ivuxolimab. The rearrangement uses TRBV6-5 and TRBJ2-5, with D possibly called TRBD1 or TRBD2 (5 bases each). CDR3 nucleotide sequence: TGTGCCAGCAGCCTCTCCCGGGGCGAGGAGACCCAGTACTTC. Encoded protein: CASSLSRGEETQYF.